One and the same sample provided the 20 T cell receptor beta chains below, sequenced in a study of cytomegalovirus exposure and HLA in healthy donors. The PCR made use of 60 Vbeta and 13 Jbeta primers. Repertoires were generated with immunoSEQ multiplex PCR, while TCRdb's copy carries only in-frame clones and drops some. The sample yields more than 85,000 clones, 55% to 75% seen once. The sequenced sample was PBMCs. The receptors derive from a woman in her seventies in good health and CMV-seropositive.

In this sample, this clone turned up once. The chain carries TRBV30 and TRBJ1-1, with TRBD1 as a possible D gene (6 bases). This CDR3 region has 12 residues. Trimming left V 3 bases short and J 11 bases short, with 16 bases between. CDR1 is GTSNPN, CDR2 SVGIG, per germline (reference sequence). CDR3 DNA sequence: TGTGCCTGGAGGATGTCGCAGGGGCGGGCTTTCTTT. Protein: CAWRMSQGRAFF.

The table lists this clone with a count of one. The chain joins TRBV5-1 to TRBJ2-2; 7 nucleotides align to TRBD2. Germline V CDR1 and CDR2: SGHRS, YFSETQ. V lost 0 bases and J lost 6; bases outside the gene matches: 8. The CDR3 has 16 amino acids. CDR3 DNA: TGCGCCAGCAGCTTGGCGGGGGGTGCCCCCTCCGGGGAGCTGTTTTTT. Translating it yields CASSLAGGAPSGELFF.

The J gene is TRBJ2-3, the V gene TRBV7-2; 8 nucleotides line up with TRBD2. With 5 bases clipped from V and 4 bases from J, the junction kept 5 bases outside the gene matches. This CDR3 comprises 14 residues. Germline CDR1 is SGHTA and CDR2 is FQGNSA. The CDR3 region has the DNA TGTGCCAGCAGCCCGGGACTAGACGCAGATACGCAGTATTTT. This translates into CASSPGLDADTQYF.

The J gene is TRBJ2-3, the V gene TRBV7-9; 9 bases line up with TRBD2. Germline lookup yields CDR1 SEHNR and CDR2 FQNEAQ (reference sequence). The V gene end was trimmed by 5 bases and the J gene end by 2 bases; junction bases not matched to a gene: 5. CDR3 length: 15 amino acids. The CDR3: CASSHPSGVTDTQYF. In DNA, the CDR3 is TGTGCCAGCAGCCACCCTAGCGGGGTCACAGATACGCAGTATTTT.

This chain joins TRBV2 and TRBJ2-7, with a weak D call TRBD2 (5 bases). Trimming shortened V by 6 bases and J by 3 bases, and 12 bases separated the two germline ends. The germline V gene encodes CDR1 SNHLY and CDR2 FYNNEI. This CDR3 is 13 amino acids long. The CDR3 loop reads CASRDDGIYEQYF. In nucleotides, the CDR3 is TGTGCCAGCAGGGACGACGGGATCTACGAGCAGTACTTC.

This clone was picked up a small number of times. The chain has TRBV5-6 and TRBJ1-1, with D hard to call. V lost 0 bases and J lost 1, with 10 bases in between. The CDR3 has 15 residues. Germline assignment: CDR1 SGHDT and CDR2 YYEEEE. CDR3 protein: CASSLAATRNTEAFF. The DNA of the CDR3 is TGTGCCAGCAGCTTGGCCGCGACAAGGAACACTGAAGCTTTCTTT.

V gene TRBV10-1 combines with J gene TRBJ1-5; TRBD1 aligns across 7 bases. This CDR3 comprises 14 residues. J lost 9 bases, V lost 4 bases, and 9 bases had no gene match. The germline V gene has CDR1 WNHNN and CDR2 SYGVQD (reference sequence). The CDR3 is CASSGRDSRSPQHF. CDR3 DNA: TGCGCCAGCAGTGGCCGGGACAGCCGTTCGCCCCAGCATTTT.

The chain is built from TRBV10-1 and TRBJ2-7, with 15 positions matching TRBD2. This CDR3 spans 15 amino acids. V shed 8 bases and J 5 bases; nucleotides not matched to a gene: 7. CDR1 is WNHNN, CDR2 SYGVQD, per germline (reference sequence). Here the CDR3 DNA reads TGCGCCAGCTCTAGGACTAGCGGGGGGGCCAACGAGCAGTACTTC. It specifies CASSRTSGGANEQYF.

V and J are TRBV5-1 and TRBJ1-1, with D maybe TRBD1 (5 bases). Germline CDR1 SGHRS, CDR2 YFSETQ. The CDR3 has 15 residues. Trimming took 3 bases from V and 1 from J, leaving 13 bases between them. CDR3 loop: CASSSGLAGNTEAFF. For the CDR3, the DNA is TGCGCCAGCAGCTCGGGACTGGCGGGGAACACTGAAGCTTTCTTT. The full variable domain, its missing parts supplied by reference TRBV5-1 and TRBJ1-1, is KAGVTQTPRYLIKTRGQQVTLSCSPISGHRSVSWYQQTPGQGLQFLFEYFSETQRNKGNFPGRFSGRQFSNSRSEMNVSTLELGDSALYLCASSSGLAGNTEAFFGQGTRLTVV.

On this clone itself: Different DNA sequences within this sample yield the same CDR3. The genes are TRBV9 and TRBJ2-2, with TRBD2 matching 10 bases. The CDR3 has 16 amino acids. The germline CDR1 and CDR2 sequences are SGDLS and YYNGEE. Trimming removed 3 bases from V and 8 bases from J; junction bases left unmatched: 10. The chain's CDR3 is CASSARPSGGGGELFF. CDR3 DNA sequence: TGTGCCAGCAGCGCAAGACCTAGCGGGGGTGGTGGGGAGCTGTTTTTT.

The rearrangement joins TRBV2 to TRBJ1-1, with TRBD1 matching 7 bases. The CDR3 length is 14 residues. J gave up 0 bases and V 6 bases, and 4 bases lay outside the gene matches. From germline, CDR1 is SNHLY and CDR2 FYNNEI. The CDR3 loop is CASRDRFLNTEAFF. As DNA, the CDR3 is TGTGCCAGCAGGGACAGGTTCCTGAACACTGAAGCTTTCTTT.

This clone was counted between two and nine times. The CDR3 loop reads CAWGTGVRETQYF. The DNA for the CDR3 is TGTGCCTGGGGAACAGGGGTACGAGAGACCCAGTACTTC. This chain connects TRBV30 to TRBJ2-5; 7 nucleotides agree with TRBD1. The V segment lost 5 bases and the J segment 4 bases; nucleotides outside the gene matches: 7. Germline loops: CDR1 GTSNPN, CDR2 SVGIG (reference sequence). This CDR3 has 13 residues.

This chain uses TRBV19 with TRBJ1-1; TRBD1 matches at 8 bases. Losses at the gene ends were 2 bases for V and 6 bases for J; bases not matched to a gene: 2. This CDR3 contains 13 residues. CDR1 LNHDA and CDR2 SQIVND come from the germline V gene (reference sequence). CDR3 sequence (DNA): TGTGCCAGTAGTATAAGACAGGGGTCTGAAGCTTTCTTT. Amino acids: CASSIRQGSEAFF. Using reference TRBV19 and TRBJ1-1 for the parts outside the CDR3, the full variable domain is DGGITQSPKYLFRKEGQNVTLSCEQNLNHDAMYWYRQDPGQGLRLIYYSQIVNDFQKGDIAEGYSVSREKKESFPLTVTSAQKNPTAFYLCASSIRQGSEAFFGQGTRLTVV.

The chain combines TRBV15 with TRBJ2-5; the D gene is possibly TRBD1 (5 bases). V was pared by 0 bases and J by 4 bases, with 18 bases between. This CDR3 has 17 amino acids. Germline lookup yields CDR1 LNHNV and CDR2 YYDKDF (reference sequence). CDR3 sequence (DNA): TGTGCCACCAGCAGAGATTTTCAAGCGTGGCAGGGAGAGACCCAGTACTTC. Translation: CATSRDFQAWQGETQYF.

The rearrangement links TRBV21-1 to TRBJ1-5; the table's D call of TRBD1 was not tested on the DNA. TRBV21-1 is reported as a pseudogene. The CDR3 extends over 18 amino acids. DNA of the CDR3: TGTGCCAGCAGCAAAAACAGGGAGAAGTTTCGGAGCAATCAGCCCCAGCATTTT. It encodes CASSKNREKFRSNQPQHF.

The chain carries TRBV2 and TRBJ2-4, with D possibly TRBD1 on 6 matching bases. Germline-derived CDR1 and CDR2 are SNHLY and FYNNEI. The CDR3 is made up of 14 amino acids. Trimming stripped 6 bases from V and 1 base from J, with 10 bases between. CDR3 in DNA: TGTGCCAGCAGGGTGGGGGCTGCCAAAAACATTCAGTACTTC. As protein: CASRVGAAKNIQYF.

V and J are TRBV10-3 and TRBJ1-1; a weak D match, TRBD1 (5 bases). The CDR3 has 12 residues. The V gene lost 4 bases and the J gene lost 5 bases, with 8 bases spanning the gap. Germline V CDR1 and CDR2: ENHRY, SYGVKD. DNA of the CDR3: TGTGCCATCAGTGGACAGAGTACTGAAGCTTTCTTT. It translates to CAISGQSTEAFF.

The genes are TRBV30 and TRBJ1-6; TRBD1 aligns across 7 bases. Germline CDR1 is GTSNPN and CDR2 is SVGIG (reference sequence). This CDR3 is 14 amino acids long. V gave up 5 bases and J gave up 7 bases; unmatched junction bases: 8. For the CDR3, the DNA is TGTGCCTGGGGCAGACAGGGAGCCAATTCACCCCTCCACTTT. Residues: CAWGRQGANSPLHF.

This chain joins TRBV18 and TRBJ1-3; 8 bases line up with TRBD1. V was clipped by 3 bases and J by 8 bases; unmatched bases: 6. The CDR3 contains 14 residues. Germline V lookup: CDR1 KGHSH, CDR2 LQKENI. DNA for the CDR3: TGTGCCAGCTCACCTAGACAGGGGTCGGACACCATATATTTT. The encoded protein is CASSPRQGSDTIYF.

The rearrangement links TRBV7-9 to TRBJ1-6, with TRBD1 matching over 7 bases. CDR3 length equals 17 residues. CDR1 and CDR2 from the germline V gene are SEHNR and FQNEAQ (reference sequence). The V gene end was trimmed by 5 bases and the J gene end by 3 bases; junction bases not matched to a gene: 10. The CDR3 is CASSQPRTGGYNSPLHF. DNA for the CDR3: TGTGCCAGCAGCCAACCTAGGACAGGCGGCTATAATTCACCCCTCCACTTT.